This TCR beta chain is from a study of cytomegalovirus exposure and HLA in healthy donors. Study-wide context: Earlier results showed roughly 120 million unique TCR beta sequences derived from 150 million to 200 million T cells. The study's findings and limits: The study flagged roughly 150 TCR beta chains as cytomegalovirus-associated. The majority of TCR sequences were rare, yet some public TCRs appeared in many donors.

About this clone: Its antigen is unknown.

Use of 60 Vbeta and 13 Jbeta primers characterized the PCR. Measured with immunoSEQ multiplex PCR; TCRdb has only the in-frame clones, and not every one. The data contain fewer than 100,000 clones, 60% to 80% of them singletons. V lost 7 bases to trimming and J lost 3 bases, with 16 bases between them. In germline, CDR1 is SNHLY, CDR2 FYNNEI. The CDR3 totals 15 residues. This receptor was taken from a female donor in good health and CMV-seronegative. V is TRBV2 and J is TRBJ1-5, with D perhaps matching TRBD1 (6 bases). The material sequenced was PBMCs. CDR3 bases: TGTGCCAGCAAAAATGGGCAGGGGCCCAATCAGCCCCAGCATTTT. This translates into CASKNGQGPNQPQHF.